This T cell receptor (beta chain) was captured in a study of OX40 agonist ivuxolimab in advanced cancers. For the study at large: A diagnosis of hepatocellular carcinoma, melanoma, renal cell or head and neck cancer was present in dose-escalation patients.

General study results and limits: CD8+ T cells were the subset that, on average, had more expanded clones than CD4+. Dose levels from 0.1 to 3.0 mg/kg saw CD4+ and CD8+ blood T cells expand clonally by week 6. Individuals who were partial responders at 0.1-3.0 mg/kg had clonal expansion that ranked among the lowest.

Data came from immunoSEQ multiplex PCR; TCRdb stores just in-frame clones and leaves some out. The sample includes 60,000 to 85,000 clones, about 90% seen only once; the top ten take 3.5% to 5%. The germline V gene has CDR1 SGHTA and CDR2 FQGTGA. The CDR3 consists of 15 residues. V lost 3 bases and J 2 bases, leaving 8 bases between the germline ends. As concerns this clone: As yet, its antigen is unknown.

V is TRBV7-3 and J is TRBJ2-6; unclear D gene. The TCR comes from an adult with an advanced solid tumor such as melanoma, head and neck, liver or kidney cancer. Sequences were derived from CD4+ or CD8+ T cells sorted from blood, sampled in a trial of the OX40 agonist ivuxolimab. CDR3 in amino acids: CASSLQETGANVLTF. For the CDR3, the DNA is TGTGCCAGCAGCTTGCAGGAAACTGGGGCCAACGTCCTGACTTTC.